The 13 T cell receptor beta chains presented below share a single source sample, sequenced in a study of cytomegalovirus exposure and HLA in healthy donors. The repertoire was sequenced with immunoSEQ multiplex PCR; TCRdb's copy has only in-frame clones and lacks some. The sample has 250,000 to 400,000 clones, roughly 86% seen once. The sample consisted of PBMCs. The receptors stem from a man aged 25 to 40 in good health and CMV-seronegative.

The V gene is TRBV6-1, the J gene TRBJ1-5, with D unresolved. CDR1 is MNHNS, CDR2 SASEGT, per germline. Trimming stripped 3 bases from V and 0 bases from J, with 9 bases between. The CDR3 consists of 15 residues. The CDR3 DNA reads as TGTGCCAGCAGTGAGGAGGGTTATAGCAATCAGCCCCAGCATTTT. The encoded protein is CASSEEGYSNQPQHF.

This clone occurred once. The DNA of the CDR3 is TGTGCCAGCAGCCCTCAAGAGACCCAGTACTTC. Protein product: CASSPQETQYF. This chain joins TRBV5-6 and TRBJ2-5; D unresolved. The V and J ends lost 4 bases and 2 bases respectively, with 3 bases between them. Germline V gene lookup returns CDR1 SGHDT and CDR2 YYEEEE. The CDR3 totals 11 residues.

Only one count was recorded for this clone. The chain recombines TRBV30 with TRBJ2-2; D is perhaps TRBD2 (5 bases). The V and J ends lost 3 bases and 0 bases respectively, with 11 bases between them. The CDR3 has 15 residues. Germline assignment: CDR1 GTSNPN and CDR2 SVGIG (reference sequence). The CDR3 nucleotides read TGTGCCTGGAGCCGAGGGCCTTCGAACACCGGGGAGCTGTTTTTT. Translated: CAWSRGPSNTGELFF.

This chain links TRBV12-5 with TRBJ1-2; D is ambiguous. V was pared by 6 bases and J by 6 bases, with 14 bases between. This CDR3 has 13 amino acids. Looked up from germline, CDR1 is LGHNT and CDR2 is FRNRAP. The CDR3 region has the DNA TGTGCTAGTGGCCCCGGGAGAAGCAATGGCTACACCTTC. It yields the protein CASGPGRSNGYTF.

The CDR3 coding sequence is TGCGCCAGCAGCCTGCGAATGAACACTGAAGCTTTCTTT. This codes for CASSLRMNTEAFF. The genes are TRBV4-1 and TRBJ1-1; no clear D. CDR3 size: 13 residues. Germline V CDR1 and CDR2: MGHRA, YSYEKL. The V end was cut by 4 bases, the J end by 0 bases, with 6 bases between.

This chain links TRBV11-2 with TRBJ1-4; D is possibly TRBD1 (6 bases). The germline V gene has CDR1 SGHAT and CDR2 FQNNGV. CDR3 length: 14 amino acids. Trimming shortened V by 2 bases and J by 8 bases, and 12 bases separated the two germline ends. CDR3 DNA: TGTGCCAGCAGCTTACAGGGGAGAAGGGAAAAACTGTTTTTT. Protein sequence: CASSLQGRREKLFF. The complete variable domain, with remaining parts taken from reference TRBV11-2 and TRBJ1-4, reads EAGVAQSPRYKIIEKRQSVAFWCNPISGHATLYWYQQILGQGPKLLIQFQNNGVVDDSQLPKDRFSAERLKGVDSTLKIQPAKLEDSAVYLCASSLQGRREKLFFGSGTQLSVL.

The chain employs TRBV2 and TRBJ2-1; D call uncertain. Germline-derived CDR1 and CDR2 are SNHLY and FYNNEI. Trimming removed 5 bases from V and 0 bases from J, with 8 bases in between. This CDR3 spans 14 amino acids. Here the CDR3 reads CASSRRSSYNEQFF. DNA of the CDR3: TGTGCCAGCAGTAGACGGAGCTCCTACAATGAGCAGTTCTTC.

A note on this clone: At the DNA level, this CDR3 is encoded by other sequences in the same sample as well. The genes are TRBV6-5 and TRBJ2-7; the match to TRBD1 covers 8 bases. After removal of 2 bases from V and 3 bases from J, the junction contained 6 bases not matched to a gene. Germline CDR1 MNHEY, CDR2 SVGAGI. This CDR3 has 15 amino acids. The DNA of the CDR3 is TGTGCCAGCAGTTACACAGGACAGGGTTTCTACGAGCAGTACTTC. This encodes CASSYTGQGFYEQYF.

V gene TRBV10-2 combines with J gene TRBJ2-1; 9 positions match TRBD2. Looked up from germline, CDR1 is WSHSY and CDR2 is SAAADI. CDR3 length equals 15 residues. The V and J ends lost 6 bases and 4 bases, in that order; junction bases with no gene match: 7. DNA for the CDR3: TGCGCCAGCAGCGACCGGCTAGCGGGGTACAATGAGCAGTTCTTC. This translates into CASSDRLAGYNEQFF.

V and J are TRBV29-1 and TRBJ1-1; 8 bases agree with TRBD1. Germline values: CDR1 SQVTM, CDR2 ANQGSEA. The CDR3 runs 14 residues. Trimming at V came to 5 bases and at J to 1 base, leaving 6 bases not matched to a gene. In nucleotides, the CDR3 is TGCAGCGTTCAGATCCAGGGGGCGAACACTGAAGCTTTCTTT. As protein: CSVQIQGANTEAFF.

The rearrangement links TRBV7-9 to TRBJ1-2; D may be TRBD1 (5 bases). The CDR3 totals 15 residues. V lost 5 bases and J lost 6, with 19 bases in between. Germline V gene lookup returns CDR1 SEHNR and CDR2 FQNEAQ (reference sequence). The CDR3 loop reads CASSPSGGEVNGYTF. In DNA, the CDR3 is TGTGCCAGCAGCCCCTCGGGGGGGGAGGTCAATGGCTACACCTTC. Complete variable domain (other parts from reference TRBV7-9 and TRBJ1-2): DTGVSQNPRHKITKRGQNVTFRCDPISEHNRLYWYRQTLGQGPEFLTYFQNEAQLEKSRLLSDRFSAERPKGSFSTLEIQRTEQGDSAMYLCASSPSGGEVNGYTFGSGTRLTVV.

The chain combines TRBV4-1 with TRBJ1-3, with 8 bases lining up with TRBD1. V shed 1 base and J 3 bases; nucleotides not matched to a gene: 8. CDR1 is MGHRA and CDR2 is YSYEKL in the germline V gene. CDR3 length: 17 residues. DNA for the CDR3: TGCGCCAGCAGCCAAGGATCAGGGGGCGCGGGTGGAAACACCATATATTTT. Amino acids: CASSQGSGGAGGNTIYF.

V usage is TRBV2 and J usage is TRBJ1-5; D gene ambiguous. The V gene lost 5 bases and the J gene lost 4 bases, with 9 bases spanning the gap. Germline CDR1 reads SNHLY; CDR2 reads FYNNEI. The CDR3 is 13 residues long. CDR3 region: CASSRTENQPQHF. CDR3 nucleotides: TGTGCCAGCAGTCGAACGGAGAATCAGCCCCAGCATTTT. Drawing the rest from reference TRBV2 and TRBJ1-5, the complete variable domain is EPEVTQTPSHQVTQMGQEVILRCVPISNHLYFYWYRQILGQKVEFLVSFYNNEISEKSEIFDDQFSVERPDGSNFTLKIRSTKLEDSAMYFCASSRTENQPQHFGDGTRLSIL.